This T cell receptor (beta chain) was sequenced during a study of T cell responses to AZD1222 COVID-19 vaccine. Turning to the study itself: Whether given at about 4 or about 12 weeks, second doses were pooled.

To note about this clone: What it recognizes is unknown.

Profiled with immunoSEQ multiplex PCR; TCRdb holds only in-frame clones, not every one. The sample lists around 160,000 clones; under 95% were seen once. General observations from the study: Clonal diversity may have been underestimated, and the donors were mostly white British, with more females than males.

The origin of this receptor is an adult in good health. Sequences were derived from peripheral blood, sampled on day 0 of AZD1222 vaccination.

The CDR3 DNA is TGTGCCATCAATTCCGGGACAGATAATTCACCCCTCCACTTT. Amino acids: CAINSGTDNSPLHF. The V call is TRBV10-3, the J call TRBJ1-6; 7 nucleotides match TRBD1. The CDR3 length is 14 residues. Germline V CDR1 and CDR2: ENHRY, SYGVKD. Unmatched junction bases numbered 5, after V lost 7 bases and J lost 5 bases.